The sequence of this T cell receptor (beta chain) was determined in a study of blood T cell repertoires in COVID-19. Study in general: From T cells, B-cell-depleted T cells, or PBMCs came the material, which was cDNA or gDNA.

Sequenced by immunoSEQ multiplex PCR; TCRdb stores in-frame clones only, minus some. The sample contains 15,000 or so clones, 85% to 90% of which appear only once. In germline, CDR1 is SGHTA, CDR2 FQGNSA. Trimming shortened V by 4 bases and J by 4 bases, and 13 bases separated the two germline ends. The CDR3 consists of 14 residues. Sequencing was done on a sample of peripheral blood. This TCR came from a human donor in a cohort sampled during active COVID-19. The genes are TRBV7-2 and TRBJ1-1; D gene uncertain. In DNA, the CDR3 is TGTGCCAGCAGCTATGGGTGGCGGGGCACTGAAGCTTTCTTT. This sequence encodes CASSYGWRGTEAFF.